The entry below gives a single TCR beta chain sequence along with its context. Its antigen is unidentified. This specimen comes from a study of T cell responses to AZD1222 COVID-19 vaccine. Study in general: Analyses pooled second doses at about 4 or about 12 weeks.

Repertoires were generated with immunoSEQ multiplex PCR, while TCRdb's copy carries only in-frame clones and drops some. The data show 150,000 to 200,000 clones, approximately 93% seen once. Broader study findings: Donors were largely white British and mainly female; clonal diversity was possibly underestimated. CD4 TCRs covered the whole spike, strongest at regions 160-218 and 743-854.

The CDR3 is 12 residues long. V was clipped by 2 bases and J by 3 bases, with 5 bases between them. Per the germline V gene, CDR1 is SGHAT and CDR2 is FQNNGV. This chain links TRBV11-2 with TRBJ2-7; the D is unclear. Specimen: peripheral blood, collected on day 0 of AZD1222 vaccination. The receptor was derived from an adult in good health. Written as DNA, the CDR3 is TGTGCCAGCAGCTTAAGTAACTACGAGCAGTACTTC. It is translated as CASSLSNYEQYF.